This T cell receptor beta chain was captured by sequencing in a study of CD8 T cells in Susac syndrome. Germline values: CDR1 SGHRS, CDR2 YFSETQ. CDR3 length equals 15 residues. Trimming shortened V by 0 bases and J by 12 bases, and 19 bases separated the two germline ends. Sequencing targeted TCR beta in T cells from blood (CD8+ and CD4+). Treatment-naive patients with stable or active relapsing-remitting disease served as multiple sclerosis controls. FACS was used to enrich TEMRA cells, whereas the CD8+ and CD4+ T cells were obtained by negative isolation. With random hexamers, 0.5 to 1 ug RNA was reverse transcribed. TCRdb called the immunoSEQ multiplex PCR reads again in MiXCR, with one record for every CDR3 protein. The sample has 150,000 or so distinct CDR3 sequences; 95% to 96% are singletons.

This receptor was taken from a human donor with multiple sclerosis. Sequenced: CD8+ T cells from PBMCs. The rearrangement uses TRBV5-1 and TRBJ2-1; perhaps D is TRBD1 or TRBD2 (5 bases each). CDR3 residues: CASSLEGPPGAGQFF. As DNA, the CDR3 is TGCGCCAGCAGCTTGGAAGGGCCCCCCGGGGCGGGGCAGTTCTTC.